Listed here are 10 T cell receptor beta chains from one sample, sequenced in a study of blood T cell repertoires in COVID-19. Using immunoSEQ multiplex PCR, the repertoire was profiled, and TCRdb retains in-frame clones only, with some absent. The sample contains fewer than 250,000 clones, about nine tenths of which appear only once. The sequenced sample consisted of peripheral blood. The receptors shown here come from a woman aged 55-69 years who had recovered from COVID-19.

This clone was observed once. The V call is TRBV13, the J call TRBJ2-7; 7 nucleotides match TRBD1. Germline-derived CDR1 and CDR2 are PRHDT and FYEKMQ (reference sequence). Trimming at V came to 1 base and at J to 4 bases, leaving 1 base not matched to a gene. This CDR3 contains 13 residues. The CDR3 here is CASSLARGYEQYF. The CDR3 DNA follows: TGTGCCAGCAGCTTAGCCAGGGGGTACGAGCAGTACTTC. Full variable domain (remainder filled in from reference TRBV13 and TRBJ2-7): AAGVIQSPRHLIKEKRETATLKCYPIPRHDTVYWYQQGPGQDPQFLISFYEKMQSDKGSIPDRFSAQQFSDYHSELNMSSLELGDSALYFCASSLARGYEQYFGPGTRLTVT.

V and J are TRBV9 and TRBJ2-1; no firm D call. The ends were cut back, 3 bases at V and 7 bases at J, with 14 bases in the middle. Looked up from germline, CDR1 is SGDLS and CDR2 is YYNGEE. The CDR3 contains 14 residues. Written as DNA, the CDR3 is TGTGCCAGCAGCGCTAGGTTTGAGGTGAATGAGCAGTTCTTC. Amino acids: CASSARFEVNEQFF.

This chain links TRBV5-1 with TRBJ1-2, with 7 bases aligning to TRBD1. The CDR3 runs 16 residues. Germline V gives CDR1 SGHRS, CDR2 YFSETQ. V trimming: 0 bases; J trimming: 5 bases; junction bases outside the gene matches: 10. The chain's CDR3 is CASSLELNPGGYGYTF. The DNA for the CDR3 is TGCGCCAGCAGCTTGGAACTTAACCCAGGGGGTTATGGCTACACCTTC.

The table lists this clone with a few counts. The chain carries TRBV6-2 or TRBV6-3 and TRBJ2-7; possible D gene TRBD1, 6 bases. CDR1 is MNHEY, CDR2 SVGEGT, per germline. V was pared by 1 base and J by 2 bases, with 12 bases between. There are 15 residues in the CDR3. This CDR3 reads CASSYLDSIPYEQYF. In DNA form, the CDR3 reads TGTGCCAGCAGTTACTTGGACAGCATCCCCTACGAGCAGTACTTC.

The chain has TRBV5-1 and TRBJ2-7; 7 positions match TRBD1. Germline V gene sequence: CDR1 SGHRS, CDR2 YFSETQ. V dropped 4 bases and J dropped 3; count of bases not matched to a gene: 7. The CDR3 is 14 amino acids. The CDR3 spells CASSPMTGSYEQYF. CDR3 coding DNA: TGCGCCAGCAGCCCGATGACAGGGAGCTACGAGCAGTACTTC.

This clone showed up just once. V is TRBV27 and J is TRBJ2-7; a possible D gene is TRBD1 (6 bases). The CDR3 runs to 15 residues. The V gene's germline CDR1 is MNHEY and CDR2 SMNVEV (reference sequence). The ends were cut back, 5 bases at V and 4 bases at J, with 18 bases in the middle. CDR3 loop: CASSAHRVGRYEQYF. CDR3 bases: TGTGCCAGCAGTGCCCACAGGGTTGGGCGGTACGAGCAGTACTTC.

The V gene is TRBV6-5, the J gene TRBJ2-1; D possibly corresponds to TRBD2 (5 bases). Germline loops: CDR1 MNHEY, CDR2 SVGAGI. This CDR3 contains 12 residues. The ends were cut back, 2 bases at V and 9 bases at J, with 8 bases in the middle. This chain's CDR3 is CASSYRGSEQFF. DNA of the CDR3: TGTGCCAGCAGTTACCGGGGTAGTGAGCAGTTCTTC.

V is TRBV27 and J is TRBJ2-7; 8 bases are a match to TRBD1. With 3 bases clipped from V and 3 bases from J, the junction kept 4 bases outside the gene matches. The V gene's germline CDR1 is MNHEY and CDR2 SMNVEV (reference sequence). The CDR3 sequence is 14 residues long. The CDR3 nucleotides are TGTGCCAGCAGTTTCCGGACAGGGAACTACGAGCAGTACTTC. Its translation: CASSFRTGNYEQYF.

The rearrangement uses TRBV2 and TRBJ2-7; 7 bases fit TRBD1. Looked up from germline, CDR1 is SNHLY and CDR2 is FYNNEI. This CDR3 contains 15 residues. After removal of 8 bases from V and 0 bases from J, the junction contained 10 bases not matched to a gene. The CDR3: CASLRGPASSYEQYF. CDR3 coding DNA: TGTGCCAGCCTGAGGGGGCCCGCAAGCTCCTACGAGCAGTACTTC.

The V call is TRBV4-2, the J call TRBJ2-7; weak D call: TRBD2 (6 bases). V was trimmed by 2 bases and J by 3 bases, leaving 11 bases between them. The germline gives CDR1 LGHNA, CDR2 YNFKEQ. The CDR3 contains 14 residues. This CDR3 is CASSQPTSDYEQYF. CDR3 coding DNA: TGTGCCAGCAGCCAACCGACTAGTGACTACGAGCAGTACTTC.